Shown below are 5 T cell receptor beta chains from a single sample sequenced in a study of T-cell memory formation after mild COVID-19. In TCRdb, the 5' RACE reads were re-called with MiXCR into one record per CDR3 protein. The sample shows 250,000 to 300,000 distinct CDR3 sequences, roughly 15% of them seen only once. Sequencing was carried out using PBMCs or a T cell subset sorted from them (not recorded which). These receptors were collected from a man in his late teens or twenties who had mild COVID-19 (a few samples of this study predate the infection). Cell type and time point are not known.

This clonotype was observed a few times. The chain joins TRBV20-1 to TRBJ2-1; 7 bases map to TRBD1. The germline gives CDR1 DFQATT, CDR2 SNEGSKA (reference sequence). The trim removed 0 bases at V and 5 bases at J, leaving 4 bases unmatched. CDR3 length equals 14 residues. The CDR3, as DNA: TGCAGTGCTAGAGACGGCAGGGGGAACAATGAGCAGTTCTTC. The encoded protein is CSARDGRGNNEQFF.

This clonotype appeared a few times. The CDR3 reads CASPEGIRQETQYF. In nucleotides, the CDR3 is TGTGCCAGCCCCGAAGGGATCAGACAAGAGACCCAGTACTTC. The chain is built from TRBV2 and TRBJ2-5, with D unclear. Trimming pared 8 bases from V and 2 bases from J, leaving 15 bases between. Per the germline V gene, CDR1 is SNHLY and CDR2 is FYNNEI. This CDR3 has 14 amino acids.

The CDR3 spells CASSPRTGDINEQFF. The DNA of the CDR3 is TGTGCCAGCTCACCTAGGACAGGGGATATCAATGAGCAGTTCTTC. The rearrangement joins TRBV18 to TRBJ2-1; 9 positions match TRBD1. The J segment lost 6 bases and the V segment lost 3 bases, leaving 6 bases of the junction unmatched. The CDR3 extends over 15 amino acids. In germline, CDR1 is KGHSH, CDR2 LQKENI.

This clonotype was seen only a few times. The chain has TRBV29-1 and TRBJ2-2, with 8 bases lining up with TRBD1. This CDR3 spans 16 amino acids. V trimming: 0 bases; J trimming: 3 bases; junction bases outside the gene matches: 6. Germline V gene lookup returns CDR1 SQVTM and CDR2 ANQGSEA. The CDR3, as DNA: TGCAGCGTTGAAGATAAGGCAGGGGGCCACACCGGGGAGCTGTTTTTT. Protein sequence: CSVEDKAGGHTGELFF.

The chain employs TRBV15 and TRBJ1-5; D uncertain. This CDR3 has 15 amino acids. CDR1 is LNHNV, CDR2 YYDKDF, per germline (reference sequence). The germline V and J ends were trimmed by 0 bases and 5 bases, with 11 bases remaining between them. The CDR3 DNA reads as TGTGCCACCAGCAGAGATCCGATTCCGTATCAGCCCCAGCATTTT. Amino acids: CATSRDPIPYQPQHF. Based on the CDR3 plus reference TRBV15 and TRBJ1-5, the full variable domain is DAMVIQNPRYQVTQFGKPVTLSCSQTLNHNVMYWYQQKSSQAPKLLFHYYDKDFNNEADTPDNFQSRRPNTSFCFLDIRSPGLGDTAMYLCATSRDPIPYQPQHFGDGTRLSIL.